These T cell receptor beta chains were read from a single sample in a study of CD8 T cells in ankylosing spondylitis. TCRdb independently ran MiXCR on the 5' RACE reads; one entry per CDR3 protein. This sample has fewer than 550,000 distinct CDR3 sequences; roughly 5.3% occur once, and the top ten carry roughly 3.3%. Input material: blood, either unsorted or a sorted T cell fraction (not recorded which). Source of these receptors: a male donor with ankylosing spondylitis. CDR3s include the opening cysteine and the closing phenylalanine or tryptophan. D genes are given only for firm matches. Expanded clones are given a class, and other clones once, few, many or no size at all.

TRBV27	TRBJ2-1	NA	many	CASSSLGGLPFF	TGTGCCAGCAGTTCCCTAGGGGGGCTGCCGTTCTTC
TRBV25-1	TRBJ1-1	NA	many	CASRARTSNTEAFF	TGTGCCAGCAGGGCCAGGACATCGAACACTGAAGCTTTCTTT
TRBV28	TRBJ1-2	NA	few	CASSSIPYGYTF	TGTGCCAGCAGTTCAATACCCTATGGCTACACCTTC
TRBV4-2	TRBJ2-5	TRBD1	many	CASSQDDRVRTQYF	TGTGCCAGCAGCCAAGACGACAGGGTTCGGACCCAGTACTTC
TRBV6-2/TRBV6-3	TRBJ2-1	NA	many	CASRRGVLLDEQFF	TGTGCCAGCAGGCGCGGAGTTTTGCTCGATGAGCAGTTCTTC
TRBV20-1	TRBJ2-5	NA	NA	CSANKGSETQYF	TGCAGTGCTAATAAGGGATCGGAGACCCAGTACTTC
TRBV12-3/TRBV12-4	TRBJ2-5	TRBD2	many	CASSPGGGRETQYF	TGTGCCAGCAGTCCCGGGGGGGGCAGGGAGACCCAGTACTTC
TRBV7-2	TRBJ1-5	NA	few	CASSPRVGVVYQPQHF	TGTGCCAGCAGCCCCAGGGTAGGGGTGGTTTATCAGCCCCAGCATTTT
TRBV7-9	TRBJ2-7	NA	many	CASSLASTGRSYEQYF	TGTGCCAGCAGCTTAGCGTCGACAGGCCGCTCCTACGAGCAGTACTTC
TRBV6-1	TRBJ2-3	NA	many	CASRAWDIWPDTQYF	TGTGCCAGCAGGGCTTGGGACATCTGGCCAGATACGCAGTATTTT
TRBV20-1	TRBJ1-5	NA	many	CSAGRGDSNQPQHF	TGCAGTGCAGGAAGGGGGGATAGCAATCAGCCCCAGCATTTT
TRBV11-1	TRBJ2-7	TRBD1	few	CASSLGGDSSYEQYF	TGTGCCAGCAGCTTAGGAGGGGACAGCTCCTACGAGCAGTACTTC
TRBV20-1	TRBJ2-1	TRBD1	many	CSALDRGSHNEQFF	TGCAGTGCATTGGACAGGGGGTCCCACAATGAGCAGTTCTTC
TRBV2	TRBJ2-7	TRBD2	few	CASSLKASGTGGSYEQYF	TGTGCCAGCAGTTTAAAGGCTAGCGGGACCGGAGGTTCCTACGAGCAGTACTTC
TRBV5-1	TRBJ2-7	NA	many	CASSLRIRVSEQYF	TGCGCCAGCAGCCTTAGGATCCGAGTTAGCGAGCAGTACTTC
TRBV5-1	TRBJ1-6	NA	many	CASSLNSGSPLHF	TGCGCCAGCAGCTTGAATTCGGGGTCACCCCTCCACTTT
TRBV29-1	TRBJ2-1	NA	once	CSVEGRYNEQFF	TGCAGCGTTGAAGGGCGGTACAATGAGCAGTTCTTC
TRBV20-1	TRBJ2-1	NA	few	CSLRAGYNEQFF	TGCTCTCTGAGGGCCGGCTACAATGAGCAGTTCTTC
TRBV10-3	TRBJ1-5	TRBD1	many	CAISESTATGWQPQHF	TGTGCCATCAGTGAGTCGACCGCGACAGGGTGGCAGCCCCAGCATTTT
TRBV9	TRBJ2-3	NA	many	CASSGGVTGPDTQYF	TGTGCCAGCAGCGGGGGGGTGACAGGGCCAGATACGCAGTATTTT
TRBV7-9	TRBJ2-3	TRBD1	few	CASSPGQGSTDTQYF	TGTGCCAGCAGCCCTGGACAGGGGAGCACAGATACGCAGTATTTT
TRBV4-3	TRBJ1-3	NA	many	CASSHLQGSGNTIYF	TGCGCCAGCAGCCACCTACAGGGATCGGGAAACACCATATATTTT
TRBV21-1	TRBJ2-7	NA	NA	CASSKDPREGSEYEQYF	TGTGCCAGCAGCAAAGACCCGCGGGAGGGCTCGGAATACGAGCAGTACTTC
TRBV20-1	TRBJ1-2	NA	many	CSAREGIALYGYTF	TGCAGTGCTAGGGAGGGAATTGCCCTCTATGGCTACACCTTC
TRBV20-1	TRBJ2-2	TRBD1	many	CSASGTDLSGELFF	TGCAGTGCTAGCGGGACAGATTTGTCCGGGGAGCTGTTTTTT
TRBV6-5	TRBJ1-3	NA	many	CASSYSIWDMGDTIYF	TGTGCCAGCAGTTACTCTATTTGGGATATGGGAGACACCATATATTTT
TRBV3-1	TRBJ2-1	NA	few	CASSQGQQSYNEQFF	TGTGCCAGCAGCCAAGGTCAGCAGAGCTACAATGAGCAGTTCTTC
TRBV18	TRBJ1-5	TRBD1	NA	CASSPQQGAGNQPQHF	TGTGCCAGCTCACCGCAACAGGGGGCTGGCAATCAGCCCCAGCATTTT
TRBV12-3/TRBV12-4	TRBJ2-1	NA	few	CASSPGRHNEQFF	TGTGCCAGCAGCCCGGGACGGCACAATGAGCAGTTCTTC
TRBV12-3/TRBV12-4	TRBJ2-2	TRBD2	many	CASKLAGDTGELFF	TGTGCCAGCAAACTAGCGGGAGACACCGGGGAGCTGTTTTTT